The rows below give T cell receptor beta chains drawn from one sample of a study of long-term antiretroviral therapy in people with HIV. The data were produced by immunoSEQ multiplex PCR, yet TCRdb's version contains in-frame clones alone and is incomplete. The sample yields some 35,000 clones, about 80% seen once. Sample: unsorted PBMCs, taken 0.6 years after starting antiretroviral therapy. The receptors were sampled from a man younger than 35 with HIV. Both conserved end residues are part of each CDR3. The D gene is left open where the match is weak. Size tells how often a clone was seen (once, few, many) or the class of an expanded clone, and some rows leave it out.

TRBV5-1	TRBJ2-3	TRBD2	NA	TGCGCCAGCAGCCGCACTAGCGGGGGCACAGATACGCAGTATTTT	CASSRTSGGTDTQYF
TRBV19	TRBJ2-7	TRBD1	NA	TGTGCCAGTAGTAGCAGGACAGGGGCCGCGTTAGAGCAGTACTTC	CASSSRTGAALEQYF
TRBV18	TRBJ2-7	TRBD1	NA	TGTGCCAGCTCACCAGACAGGGAGCCCTACGAGCAGTACTTC	CASSPDREPYEQYF
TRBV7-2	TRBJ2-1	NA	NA	TGTGCCAGCAGCTTAGCGTATGGGACCTCCGGTCAGTTCTTC	CASSLAYGTSGQFF
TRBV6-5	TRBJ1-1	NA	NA	TGTGCCAGCAGGGATGTCAAGTTGAACACTGAAGCTTTCTTT	CASRDVKLNTEAFF
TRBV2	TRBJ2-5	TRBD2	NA	TGTGCCAGCAGCGGGGGGAACCAAGAGACCCAGTACTTC	CASSGGNQETQYF
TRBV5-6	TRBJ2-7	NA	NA	TGTGCCAGCAGCTTGCGATCCCGGGAGACGTCTGTTTACGAGCAGTACTTC	CASSLRSRETSVYEQYF
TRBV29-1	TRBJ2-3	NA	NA	TGCAGCGTTGTAATTGGGACTAGCACAGATACGCAGTATTTT	CSVVIGTSTDTQYF
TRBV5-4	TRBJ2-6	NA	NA	TGTGCCAGCAGCTTGGCGTGGGGATGGGGTTCTGGGGCCAACGTCCTGACTTTC	CASSLAWGWGSGANVLTF
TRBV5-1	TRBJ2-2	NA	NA	TGCGCCAGCAGCTTCACTAGCCTCACCGGGGAGCTGTTTTTT	CASSFTSLTGELFF
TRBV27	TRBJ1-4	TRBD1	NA	TGTGCCACCAAGGACAGGGTCGTTGAAAAACTGTTTTTT	CATKDRVVEKLFF
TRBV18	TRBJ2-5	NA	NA	TGTGCCAGCTCACCCGACAGCCAGGTGGAGACCCAGTACTTC	CASSPDSQVETQYF
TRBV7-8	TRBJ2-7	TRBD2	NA	TGTGCCAGCAGCTTATTGGTACTAGCGGGAGAGGGCGAGCAGTACTTC	CASSLLVLAGEGEQYF
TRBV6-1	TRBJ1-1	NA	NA	TGTGCCAGCAGTGATCGCGGGGCAAGTCGGACTGAAGCTTTCTTT	CASSDRGASRTEAFF
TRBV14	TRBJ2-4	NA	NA	TGTGCCGCCCAGCCATTAGCCAAAAACATTCAGTACTTC	CAAQPLAKNIQYF
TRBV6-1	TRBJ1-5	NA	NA	TGTGCCATCGGGGGTGAATTTAGCAATCAGCCCCAGCATTTT	CAIGGEFSNQPQHF
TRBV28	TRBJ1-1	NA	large	TGTGCCAGCAGCCCCATCTGGTCTACGGGAGTGTGGACTGAAGCTTTCTTT	CASSPIWSTGVWTEAFF
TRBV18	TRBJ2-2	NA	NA	TGTGCCAGCGACACAGATCCGCGAACCGGGGAGCTGTTTTTT	CASDTDPRTGELFF
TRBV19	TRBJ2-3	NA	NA	TGTGCCAGTAGGGACCACCTCTCCTCCCTCACAGATACGCAGTATTTT	CASRDHLSSLTDTQYF
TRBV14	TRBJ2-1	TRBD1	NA	TGTGCCAGCAGCCAAGATTGGGGACAGATTAACAATGAGCAGTTCTTC	CASSQDWGQINNEQFF
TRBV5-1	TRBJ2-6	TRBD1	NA	TGCGCCAGCAGCTACGACAGGGTTCCTGGGGCCAACGTCCTGACTTTC	CASSYDRVPGANVLTF
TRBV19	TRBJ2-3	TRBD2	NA	TGTGCCAGTAGTTGGGGAAGCGGGAGGGCTTTCACAGATACGCAGTATTTT	CASSWGSGRAFTDTQYF
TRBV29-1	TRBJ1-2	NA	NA	TGCAGCGTATCAGACGGCCTAAATGGCTACACCTTC	CSVSDGLNGYTF
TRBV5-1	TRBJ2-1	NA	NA	TGCGCCAGCAGGGAGACTGGCGGCTCGCAGTTCTTC	CASRETGGSQFF
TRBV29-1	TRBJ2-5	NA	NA	TGCAGCGTTGAATCCAGGGAAGTGGAGACCCAGTACTTC	CSVESREVETQYF
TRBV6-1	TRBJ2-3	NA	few	TGTGCCAGCAGTGTTAGCAAAACCACAGATACGCAGTATTTT	CASSVSKTTDTQYF
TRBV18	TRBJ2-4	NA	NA	TGTGCCAGCTCACCAAATCTGGGAACCAACATTCAGTACTTC	CASSPNLGTNIQYF
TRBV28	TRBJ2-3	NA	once	TGTGCCAGCAGTTCCCCACCCACAGATACGCAGTATTTT	CASSSPPTDTQYF
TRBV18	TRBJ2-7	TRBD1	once	TGTGCCAGCTCACCCGGACAGGGCGAGCAGTACTTC	CASSPGQGEQYF
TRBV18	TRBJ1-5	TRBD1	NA	TGTGCCAGCTCACCGGAGGGACAGGGCTTCAATCAGCCCCAGCATTTT	CASSPEGQGFNQPQHF
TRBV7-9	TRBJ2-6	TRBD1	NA	TGTGCCAGCAGCTCCGGGACAGCAGCCTTATTTAACGTCCTGACTTTC	CASSSGTAALFNVLTF